The 16 T cell receptor beta chains presented below share a single source sample, sequenced in a study of CD8 T cells in Susac syndrome. Reverse transcription of roughly 0.5 to 1 ug RNA was carried out with random hexamers. A single record per CDR3 protein comes from TCRdb applying MiXCR to the immunoSEQ multiplex PCR reads. The sample consists of about 180,000 distinct CDR3 sequences, roughly 94% of them appearing once. Sequencing was performed on CD4+ T cells from PBMCs. These receptors were taken from a human donor with Susac syndrome.

The chain is built from TRBV7-2 and TRBJ2-7; possibly TRBD2 for D (6 bases). The CDR3 spans 14 residues. The germline V gene has CDR1 SGHTA and CDR2 FQGNSA. V was trimmed by 5 bases and J by 4 bases, leaving 15 bases between them. CDR3 coding DNA: TGTGCCAGCAGCCTGGGCGGCGGGGAGTACGAGCAGTACTTC. The encoded protein is CASSLGGGEYEQYF.

The chain couples TRBV29-1 to TRBJ2-3, with D unresolved. Trimming stripped 3 bases from V and 0 bases from J, with 4 bases between. The CDR3 runs to 12 residues. Germline V gene sequence: CDR1 SQVTM, CDR2 ANQGSEA. The CDR3 reads CSVDGSTDTQYF. CDR3 nucleotide sequence: TGCAGCGTTGACGGTAGCACAGATACGCAGTATTTT.

The chain is built from TRBV12-3 or TRBV12-4 and TRBJ2-5, with D possibly being TRBD2 (5 bases). V shed 8 bases and J shed 2 bases, with 18 bases lying between them. This CDR3 comprises 15 residues. CDR3 DNA: TGTGCCAGCTCCGGAGTCGGGGTCAAGCAAGAGACCCAGTACTTC. The encoded protein is CASSGVGVKQETQYF.

This chain joins TRBV7-3 and TRBJ2-7; D ambiguous. Germline CDR1 reads SGHTA; CDR2 reads FQGTGA. V shed 5 bases and J shed 6 bases, with 8 bases lying between them. The CDR3 sequence is 11 residues long. The CDR3 is CASSAGSEQYF. The CDR3 bases are TGTGCCAGCAGCGCCGGGTCCGAGCAGTACTTC.

J is TRBJ2-1 and V is TRBV4-3; perhaps TRBD1 as D (5 bases). Trimming cost V 1 base and J 14 bases, with 15 bases left between them. CDR1 LGHNA and CDR2 YSLEER come from the germline V gene. The CDR3 length is 13 residues. CDR3: CASSQGLGASEFF. The CDR3 region has the DNA TGCGCCAGCAGCCAAGGGTTAGGGGCTAGTGAGTTCTTC.

The chain joins TRBV11-3 to TRBJ2-7, with a possible D match to TRBD2 (5 bases). Germline CDR1 and CDR2: SGHNT and YENEEA. CDR3 length: 13 amino acids. V was pared by 5 bases and J by 6 bases, with 14 bases between. The CDR3 region has the DNA TGTGCCAGCAGCCCCCGCATGGACTCCGAGCAGTACTTC. Protein: CASSPRMDSEQYF.

The chain links TRBV2 to TRBJ2-1; possibly TRBD1 for D (6 bases). The V end lost 4 bases, the J end lost 7 bases, and 8 bases lay between the germline ends. CDR1 and CDR2 (germline): SNHLY, FYNNEI. CDR3 size: 12 residues. The CDR3 DNA sequence: TGTGCCAGCAGTGTCAGGGGAAATGAGCAGTTCTTC. This translates into CASSVRGNEQFF.

The chain uses TRBV10-3 and TRBJ1-2; D call uncertain. The V gene's germline CDR1 is ENHRY and CDR2 SYGVKD. Trimming cost V 4 bases and J 8 bases, with 17 bases left between them. The CDR3 runs to 14 residues. The CDR3 sequence: CAISARTDPQGYTF. As DNA, the CDR3 is TGTGCCATCAGTGCCCGGACCGATCCCCAAGGCTACACCTTC.

This clonotype occurred once. The rearrangement joins TRBV12-3 or TRBV12-4 to TRBJ1-1; D is uncertain. CDR3 length equals 15 residues. V was clipped by 6 bases and J by 1 base, with 15 bases between them. In DNA, the CDR3 is TGTGCCAGCAGGGACCCGAGGGCAGGGAACACTGAAGCTTTCTTT. It yields the protein CASRDPRAGNTEAFF.

The chain couples TRBV6-2 or TRBV6-3 to TRBJ2-1, with D possibly TRBD2 on 5 matching bases. V was clipped by 8 bases and J by 2 bases, with 13 bases between them. Germline V gene data show CDR1 as MNHEY and CDR2 as SVGEGT. The CDR3 has 14 amino acids. CDR3 DNA sequence: TGTGCCAGCGAAAGCGGTTCAACCTACAATGAGCAGTTCTTC. Its protein is CASESGSTYNEQFF.

This chain uses TRBV7-2 with TRBJ2-7; tentatively, D is TRBD2 (6 bases). The CDR3 extends over 13 amino acids. Trimming cost V 5 bases and J 2 bases, with 10 bases left between them. The germline CDR1 and CDR2 sequences are SGHTA and FQGNSA. The CDR3 loop is CASSRDFAYEQYF. CDR3 DNA: TGTGCCAGCAGCCGGGACTTTGCCTACGAGCAGTACTTC.

The chain couples TRBV15 to TRBJ1-2; D is unresolved. The CDR3 is made up of 14 amino acids. Trimming cost V 0 bases and J 4 bases, with 9 bases left between them. CDR1 and CDR2 from the germline V gene are LNHNV and YYDKDF (reference sequence). CDR3 nucleotides: TGTGCCACCAGCAGAGATGTCGCAATCTATGGCTACACCTTC. Protein sequence: CATSRDVAIYGYTF.

The rearrangement links TRBV21-1 to TRBJ2-7; the table's D call of TRBD1 was not tested on the DNA. TRBV21-1 constitutes a pseudogene. This CDR3 is built from 12 residues. The CDR3 is CATPGDLGEQYF. CDR3 bases: TGTGCCACCCCGGGGGACCTAGGCGAGCAGTACTTC.

The chain is built from TRBV5-1 and TRBJ2-2, with 9 bases fitting TRBD1. Germline loops: CDR1 SGHRS, CDR2 YFSETQ. CDR3 size: 16 residues. The J segment lost 2 bases and the V segment lost 3 bases, leaving 5 bases of the junction unmatched. The CDR3 spells CASSYWGQGNTGELFF. CDR3 in DNA: TGCGCCAGCAGCTACTGGGGACAGGGAAACACCGGGGAGCTGTTTTTT.

The chain couples TRBV2 to TRBJ2-5, with 10 bases matching TRBD1. Looked up from germline, CDR1 is SNHLY and CDR2 is FYNNEI. The CDR3 runs to 15 residues. The V gene end was trimmed by 6 bases and the J gene end by 2 bases; junction bases not matched to a gene: 6. CDR3 sequence reads: CASSRDRGFQETQYF. In DNA form, the CDR3 reads TGTGCCAGCAGCAGGGACAGGGGCTTTCAAGAGACCCAGTACTTC.

The chain uses TRBV29-1 and TRBJ1-4, with D possibly TRBD1 on 5 matching bases. The V gene's germline CDR1 is SQVTM and CDR2 ANQGSEA. CDR3 size: 14 residues. The germline V and J ends were trimmed by 7 bases and 5 bases, with 17 bases remaining between them. The CDR3 sequence is CSDSGLGKNEKLFF. DNA of the CDR3: TGCAGCGACTCAGGGTTGGGGAAGAATGAAAAACTGTTTTTT.